This T cell receptor beta chain was profiled in a study of T-cell memory formation after mild COVID-19. V lost 2 bases and J lost 7; bases outside the gene matches: 4. CDR1 is SGDLS and CDR2 is YYNGEE in the germline V gene. This CDR3 spans 14 amino acids. This clonotype was seen a handful of times. MiXCR, run by TCRdb on the 5' RACE reads, gives a single entry per CDR3 protein. This sample has about 470,000 distinct CDR3 sequences, with about 18% found just once. The clonotype was recovered from an adult woman who had mild COVID-19 (a few samples of this study predate the infection). Cell type and time point are not known. The sample comprised PBMCs or a T cell subset sorted from them (not recorded which). The chain combines TRBV9 with TRBJ2-1; 9 nucleotides match TRBD1. CDR3 nucleotide sequence: TGTGCCAGCAGCGTGGACAGGGGTCCGAATGAGCAGTTCTTC. Its protein is CASSVDRGPNEQFF.